A single sample gave rise to the 3 T cell receptor beta chains below, sequenced in a study of CD8 T cells in Susac syndrome. Random hexamers were used to reverse transcribe roughly 0.45 to 1 ug of RNA. TCRdb re-analysed the immunoSEQ multiplex PCR reads in MiXCR, keeping a single row per CDR3 protein. The sample lists roughly 150,000 distinct CDR3 sequences, roughly 94% occurring once. Sequenced sample: CD8+ T cells from PBMCs. These receptors all come from a human donor with multiple sclerosis.

The rearrangement joins TRBV4-1 to TRBJ1-1, with D possibly matching TRBD1 (5 bases). Trimming removed 0 bases from V and 10 bases from J, with 6 bases in between. The CDR3 has 11 amino acids. Germline loops: CDR1 MGHRA, CDR2 YSYEKL. CDR3 sequence (DNA): TGCGCCAGCAGCCAAGATCAGGGAGCTTTCTTT. As protein: CASSQDQGAFF.

This chain joins TRBV20-1 and TRBJ2-7; TRBD1 matches 8 bases. V gave up 4 bases and J gave up 5 bases; unmatched junction bases: 13. Germline lookup yields CDR1 DFQATT and CDR2 SNEGSKA (reference sequence). This CDR3 has 15 residues. This CDR3 reads CSANTGTGSLNEQYF. CDR3 bases: TGCAGTGCTAACACCGGGACAGGATCCTTGAACGAGCAGTACTTC.

The V call is TRBV2, the J call TRBJ2-7; maybe TRBD1 (5 bases). The V gene's germline CDR1 is SNHLY and CDR2 FYNNEI. V shed 8 bases and J shed 3 bases, with 14 bases lying between them. The CDR3 totals 13 residues. The CDR3 coding sequence is TGTGCCAGCGGCTCTGACAGTGACTACGAGCAGTACTTC. The encoded protein is CASGSDSDYEQYF.